Sequencing of this T cell receptor beta chain was carried out in a study of T cells in Graves' hyperthyroidism and ophthalmopathy (dated by TCRdb to 2018 to 2020). Background on the whole study: Peripheral blood was collected at initial diagnosis, before any treatment. To identify TCR V-J signatures that set the groups apart, the researchers used a discovery cohort of more than 95 patients, made up of 40 to 45 with Graves' ophthalmopathy and some 56 with stable Graves' hyperthyroidism. Prospective prediction of ophthalmopathy was tested in an independent validation cohort of about 19 hyperthyroidism patients and approximately 17 patients who later progressed to ophthalmopathy. The 100 or so discovery patients were divided at random into training and test sets in a 7:3 ratio. Thyroid tissue and blood T-cell repertoires from about 6 Graves' hyperthyroidism patients were also compared in the study. Once sampling was done, hyperthyroidism patients were given methimazole at a starting dose of 30 mg daily, whereas ophthalmopathy patients were given high-dose intravenous methylprednisolone. The paper describes TCR Vbeta CDR3 sequencing of 120 to 150 peripheral blood samples, made up of 43 ophthalmopathy patients, 70 to 80 hyperthyroidism patients and 17 progressor patients. Study-level results and caveats: In validation, the model predicted progression to ophthalmopathy with over 60% sensitivity and 72% to 75% specificity, a median of 6.5 months before onset. In cross-validation, a model built on a 13 V-J signature told ophthalmopathy apart from stable hyperthyroidism with roughly 87% sensitivity and approximately 81% specificity, and in testing the same model reached 80%/75%. Blood samples also contained most of the expanded thyroid clonotypes (frequency above 0.001), which suggests that blood repertoires may reflect thyroid immune responses. No statistical method was used to fix the sample size in advance, and group allocation was not hidden from the investigators.

Stable Graves' hyperthyroidism was defined as the absence of progression to ophthalmopathy over 18 months of follow-up. The hyperthyroidism patients were between 18 and 65 years old and newly diagnosed, with a disease duration of less than 2 months. The study excluded patients with uncontrolled infections, other autoimmune diseases, pregnancy or lactation. Clinical symptoms, serum thyroxine and TRAb, thyroid ultrasound, and orbital computed tomography formed the basis for the diagnoses. PBMCs were separated from roughly 10 ml of fresh peripheral blood using Ficoll-Paque density gradient centrifugation. Total RNA was extracted with Trizol reagent, and quality was checked on an Agilent 2100 Bioanalyzer. The TCR beta CDR3 regions were amplified from RNA transcripts. A first-round RT-PCR of the TCR CDR3 used the HTBI primer set with the Qiagen OneStep RT-PCR kit. The libraries were constructed in a second round of multiplex PCR and then size-selected and purified. Libraries were sequenced paired-end with 100 bp reads on an Illumina HiSeq2000. The original pipeline was this. SOAPnuke was used to process the raw data, removing reads that contained adapters or uncalled bases, had a mean Phred below 15, or lacked an exact match to the constant primer or identifier. COPE v1.2.5 was used to merge high-quality paired reads, and clonotypes were defined as unique nucleotide sequences. MiTCR v1.1 was used to align the clonotypes against IMGT TRBV, TRBD and TRBJ reference segments. The analysis was restricted to V-J combinations with a frequency above 0.0001, which together covered 99.2% of the repertoires. A TCS score was defined as the ratio between F50 (clonal expansion) and ExV (chaos), using BLOSUM62-based TCRdist between CDR3 peptides within each V-J. Welch's t-statistics and random forest reduced approximately 520 V-J features to fewer than 15, which were used in a naive Bayes classifier (R e1071). TCRdb itself trimmed the public reads at Q25 with fastp, ran MiXCR and retained productive beta chains. Every CDR3 protein is listed once, alongside the most common genes and DNA of its rows. TCRdb, not the original authors, processed these V and J calls. Across this sample there are roughly 630,000 distinct CDR3 sequences, with 15% to 18% seen only once. In total, the top ten clones hold around 7.5% of the sample.

In its sample, this clonotype was seen many times. Its antigen remains undetermined. Base qualities were left out, and no much larger clone turns up one base away. Clipping removes 3 bases from V and 3 bases from J, with 2 as the unmatched junction base count. Taken from cysteine to phenylalanine, the CDR3 has 13 residues. The only DNA kept is the CDR3, 39 bases in frame from the first base. CDR1 SGHTA and CDR2 FQGNSA are derived from the germline V gene. The source of this sequence is a woman in her twenties or thirties with Graves' hyperthyroidism. The chain is made from TRBV7-2 and TRBJ2-7; 7 bases in the middle match TRBD1. The sequencing sample was made of blood. The bases are TGTGCCAGCAGCTTGACAGGGTACTACGAGCAGTACTTC. It is translated as CASSLTGYYEQYF.